This T cell receptor (beta chain) was profiled in a study of shared clonotypes between healthy human individuals. Study details: A couple of women and a few men aged 18 to 49 served as donors.

There were no recent acute infections or vaccinations among the donors, who were healthy HIV-negative adults. The donor cohort consisted entirely of Caucasian adults residing in Nashville, Tennessee. CDR3 length equals 15 residues. Losses at the gene ends were 3 bases for V and 5 bases for J; bases not matched to a gene: 6. In germline, CDR1 is MDHEN, CDR2 SYDVKM. Running of the assay took place at deep level. Method: immunoSEQ multiplex PCR; TCRdb's copy keeps in-frame clones and lacks some. The sample contains about 96,000 clones, over 40% of which appear only once. The receptor was derived from a woman aged 40 to 49 in good health. Some clones in this sample may be carry-over from other donors' samples. Sequencing was done on a sample of PBMCs. The J gene is TRBJ1-4, the V gene TRBV28, with 7 bases that match TRBD1. CDR3 sequence: CASSFRAGGNEKLFF. CDR3 nucleotides: TGTGCCAGCAGTTTCCGCGCAGGGGGGAATGAAAAACTGTTTTTT.